These 28 T cell receptor beta chains were sequenced from one sample in a study of identical twins. TCRdb redid the calling of the 5' RACE reads with MiXCR, one entry per CDR3 protein. Of about 300,000 distinct CDR3 sequences listed, 9% to 15% are singletons. This sample was also put to use in a study of yellow fever vaccine responses in identical twins.

Material: CD8+ T cells sorted from blood. These receptors were taken from a woman aged 18-30 years in good health.

This clonotype was seen more than once but under ten times. The V and J genes are TRBV6-1 and TRBJ2-7; a weak D match, TRBD1 (5 bases). CDR1 is MNHNS and CDR2 is SASEGT in the germline V gene. V shed 1 base and J shed 2 bases, with 12 bases lying between them. The CDR3 has 15 residues. CDR3 DNA: TGTGCCAGCAGTGAAGAAGCAAGGGGCCCCTACGAGCAGTACGTC. Its protein product is CASSEEARGPYEQYV.

The gene calls are TRBV11-2 and TRBJ2-1; 7 bases are a match to TRBD2. V dropped 5 bases and J dropped 4; count of bases not matched to a gene: 5. Germline assignment: CDR1 SGHAT and CDR2 FQNNGV. The CDR3 is 14 residues long. The CDR3 DNA is TGTGCCAGCAGCCCCATCGGGGGGTACAATGAGCAGTTCTTC. It codes for CASSPIGGYNEQFF.

This clonotype has a count of ten or more. At one end, the junction sequence differs from germline, possibly due to a read error. The chain has TRBV5-1 and TRBJ2-5, with D tentatively TRBD2 (5 bases). Germline V gives CDR1 SGHRS, CDR2 YFSETQ. The CDR3 has 17 amino acids. CDR3 loop: CASSLGPSSSNQETQYF. DNA of the CDR3: TGCGCCAGCAGCTTGGGTCCCTCTAGCTCAAACCAGGAGACCCAGTACTTC.

This clonotype was observed a handful of times. This chain links TRBV7-6 with TRBJ2-3; 7 nucleotides align to TRBD2. From germline, CDR1 is SGHVS and CDR2 FNYEAQ. This CDR3 has 16 residues. The V gene end was trimmed by 1 base and the J gene end by 2 bases; junction bases not matched to a gene: 6. The CDR3 sequence: CASSLGLAVTTDTQYF. As DNA, the CDR3 is TGTGCCAGCAGCTTAGGGCTAGCGGTTACCACAGATACGCAGTATTTT.

This clonotype was counted only a few times. V and J are TRBV2 and TRBJ1-5; D gene ambiguous. The CDR3 sequence is 13 residues long. The germline V gene has CDR1 SNHLY and CDR2 FYNNEI. The V end lost 4 bases, the J end lost 0 bases, and 4 bases lay between the germline ends. CDR3 loop: CASSAHSNQPQHF. The CDR3, as DNA: TGTGCCAGCAGTGCTCATAGCAATCAGCCCCAGCATTTT.

The chain couples TRBV10-3 to TRBJ2-2; 8 positions match TRBD2. The CDR3 has 19 residues. Unmatched junction bases numbered 17, after V lost 2 bases and J lost 6 bases. The germline CDR1 and CDR2 sequences are ENHRY and SYGVKD. CDR3 nucleotide sequence: TGTGCCATCAGTGAGGTGGGCCGCACTAGCGGTCCGGGTTCCGGGGAGCTGTTTTTT. Its protein product is CAISEVGRTSGPGSGELFF.

Many counts were recorded for this clonotype. The chain carries TRBV20-1 and TRBJ2-7, with no clear D. Germline V gives CDR1 DFQATT, CDR2 SNEGSKA (reference sequence). V was shortened by 1 base and J by 0 bases, with 7 bases between the two germline ends. This CDR3 is built from 13 residues. CDR3 residues: CSARVVSSYEQYF. The CDR3 region has the DNA TGCAGTGCTAGAGTTGTCAGCTCCTACGAGCAGTACTTC.

Ten or more counts support this clonotype. J is TRBJ1-1 and V is TRBV29-1; D not resolved. The CDR3 contains 12 residues. V lost 4 bases, J lost 2 bases, and 8 bases lay in between. The germline CDR1 and CDR2 sequences are SQVTM and ANQGSEA. CDR3 DNA sequence: TGCAGCGTTGCCCGGGTCAACACTGAAGCTTTCTTT. Protein: CSVARVNTEAFF. Combining the CDR3 with reference TRBV29-1 and TRBJ1-1 gives the whole variable domain SAVISQKPSRDICQRGTSLTIQCQVDSQVTMMFWYRQQPGQSLTLIATANQGSEATYESGFVIDKFPISRPNLTFSTLTVSNMSPEDSSIYLCSVARVNTEAFFGQGTRLTVV.

The CDR3 nucleotides read TGTGCCAGCTGCAAGCTAGCGGGAGGTGGCAATGAGCAGTTCTTC. Amino acid sequence: CASCKLAGGGNEQFF. The rearrangement links TRBV3-1 to TRBJ2-1; 11 nucleotides agree with TRBD2. V shed 8 bases, J shed 6 bases, and the junction held 9 bases outside the gene matches. Germline V CDR1 and CDR2: LGHDT, YNNKEL (reference sequence). This CDR3 has 15 amino acids.

This clonotype has just one count. The junction departs from germline at one end; a sequencing error may be responsible. CDR3 DNA sequence: TGTCCCAGCAGCCCAAGACTAGCGACTACCGGGGAGCTGTTTTTT. Encoded protein: CPSSPRLATTGELFF. The genes are TRBV4-2 and TRBJ2-2, with TRBD2 matching over 8 bases. Germline V CDR1 and CDR2: LGHNA, YNFKEQ. The CDR3 is made up of 15 amino acids.

This clonotype was recorded a few times. This chain uses TRBV29-1 with TRBJ2-1; TRBD1 or TRBD2 may be the D gene (6 bases each). Germline V gene lookup returns CDR1 SQVTM and CDR2 ANQGSEA. The V and J ends lost 7 bases and 8 bases respectively, with 21 bases between them. The CDR3 length is 14 residues. The CDR3 DNA sequence: TGCAGCGGGGTCGGGGGCGAATCCGTTGATGAGCAGTTCTTC. It is translated as CSGVGGESVDEQFF.

The chain couples TRBV2 to TRBJ2-7; possibly TRBD1 for D (6 bases). Between the trimmed V and J ends, which lost 6 bases and 1 base, there was a span of 22 bases. In germline, CDR1 is SNHLY, CDR2 FYNNEI. The CDR3 is 17 amino acids. The DNA for the CDR3 is TGTGCCAGCAGCCTCAGGGGTGGCAGGGAACTTTCCTACGAGCAGTACTTC. Amino acids: CASSLRGGRELSYEQYF. The variable domain in full, completed from reference TRBV2 and TRBJ2-7, reads EPEVTQTPSHQVTQMGQEVILRCVPISNHLYFYWYRQILGQKVEFLVSFYNNEISEKSEIFDDQFSVERPDGSNFTLKIRSTKLEDSAMYFCASSLRGGRELSYEQYFGPGTRLTVT.

This clonotype was found a few times. The V call is TRBV27, the J call TRBJ2-2; TRBD1 matches at 9 bases. The CDR3 length is 15 residues. The V and J ends lost 3 bases and 5 bases, in that order; junction bases with no gene match: 4. Germline V lookup: CDR1 MNHEY, CDR2 SMNVEV (reference sequence). This chain's CDR3 is CASSLSDRGTGELFF. In nucleotides, the CDR3 is TGTGCCAGCAGTTTGTCTGACAGGGGGACCGGGGAGCTGTTTTTT.

This chain links TRBV7-9 with TRBJ2-7; weak D call: TRBD2 (5 bases). Trimming shortened V by 5 bases and J by 2 bases, and 13 bases separated the two germline ends. Germline CDR1 reads SEHNR; CDR2 reads FQNEAQ (reference sequence). This CDR3 contains 14 residues. CDR3 nucleotide sequence: TGTGCCAGCAGCCAACCCGGGAACCCCTACGAGCAGTACTTC. Protein product: CASSQPGNPYEQYF.

This clonotype was found a few times. V usage is TRBV24-1 and J usage is TRBJ2-1; possible D gene TRBD2, 6 bases. Germline V gene data show CDR1 as KGHDR and CDR2 as SFDVKD. The length of the CDR3 is 15 residues. V was cut by 1 base and J by 3 bases, with 9 bases left in between. CDR3 residues: CATSDLASDYNEQFF. Here the CDR3 DNA reads TGTGCCACCAGTGATTTAGCTAGCGACTACAATGAGCAGTTCTTC.

This clonotype was found a few times. The rearrangement joins TRBV12-3 or TRBV12-4 to TRBJ2-5; tentatively, D is TRBD2 (6 bases). V was pared by 6 bases and J by 3 bases, with 20 bases between. The CDR3 covers 16 residues. The CDR3 DNA reads TGTGCCAGCAGCCCGAGGGACTTGGGGGGAAAAGAGACCCAGTACTTC. This translates into CASSPRDLGGKETQYF.

This clonotype has a count of ten or more. This chain uses TRBV12-3 or TRBV12-4 with TRBJ1-1; no definite D call. Trimming removed 5 bases from V and 11 bases from J, with 21 bases in between. The CDR3 is 14 residues long. CDR3 protein: CASSPAIRRARAFF. As DNA, the CDR3 is TGTGCCAGCAGTCCCGCCATCAGGCGTGCGAGGGCTTTCTTT.

This clonotype has only a few counts. The chain recombines TRBV11-2 with TRBJ2-3, with 8 bases matching TRBD1. The CDR3 runs 14 residues. The V gene end was trimmed by 0 bases and the J gene end by 4 bases; junction bases not matched to a gene: 0. Germline CDR1 reads SGHAT; CDR2 reads FQNNGV. CDR3 protein: CASSLEQGADTQYF. CDR3 nucleotide sequence: TGTGCCAGCAGCTTAGAACAGGGGGCAGATACGCAGTATTTT.

In its sample, this clonotype was seen many times. The chain carries TRBV28 and TRBJ2-5; D gene ambiguous. The CDR3 spans 12 residues. Germline V gene lookup returns CDR1 MDHEN and CDR2 SYDVKM. V shed 5 bases and J shed 5 bases, with 9 bases lying between them. The chain's CDR3 is CASSPTEETQYF. CDR3 DNA: TGTGCCAGCAGTCCGACTGAGGAGACCCAGTACTTC.

The rearrangement joins TRBV3-1 to TRBJ2-1; 13 nucleotides agree with TRBD2. The germline CDR1 and CDR2 sequences are LGHDT and YNNKEL (reference sequence). J was trimmed by 8 bases and V by 4 bases; bases with no gene match: 11. The length of the CDR3 is 17 residues. The CDR3 region is CASSRIRGTSGIHEQFF. The CDR3 nucleotides are TGTGCCAGCAGCCGAATAAGAGGGACTAGCGGGATCCATGAGCAGTTCTTC.

The chain employs TRBV2 and TRBJ2-7; weak D call: TRBD2 (6 bases). The CDR3 extends over 14 amino acids. Per germline, CDR1 SNHLY and CDR2 FYNNEI. In DNA, the CDR3 is TGTGCCAGCAGGGCGGGGTCTGATACCTATGAGCAGTACGTC. Amino acids: CASRAGSDTYEQYV.

In this sample, this clonotype turned up many times. The CDR3 DNA is TGTGCCAGCAGTTGGGGACTAGCGGGGGCCGGTTACGAGCAGTACGTC. Its translation is CASSWGLAGAGYEQYV. This rearrangement joins TRBV12-3 or TRBV12-4 to TRBJ2-7, with 14 positions matching TRBD2. The CDR3 consists of 16 residues. The J segment lost 4 bases and the V segment lost 4 bases, leaving 6 bases of the junction unmatched.

The gene calls are TRBV3-1 and TRBJ2-7; 11 positions agree with TRBD1. This CDR3 region has 14 residues. With 4 bases clipped from V and 6 bases from J, the junction kept 5 bases outside the gene matches. CDR1 LGHDT and CDR2 YNNKEL come from the germline V gene (reference sequence). The CDR3 region is CASSPGTGGSEQYV. The CDR3 bases are TGTGCCAGCAGCCCCGGGACAGGGGGGTCCGAGCAGTACGTC.

A few counts support this clonotype. The chain is built from TRBV27 and TRBJ2-7, with TRBD2 identical over 8 bases. Germline CDR1 and CDR2: MNHEY and SMNVEV (reference sequence). Trimming took 1 base from V and 3 from J; bases not matched to a gene: 8. The CDR3 sequence is 16 residues long. The CDR3 protein is CASSLFAGLAYYEQYF. The CDR3 DNA sequence: TGTGCCAGCAGTTTATTCGCCGGACTAGCATACTACGAGCAGTACTTC.

The V and J genes are TRBV10-3 and TRBJ1-5; TRBD1 matches 8 bases. V dropped 0 bases and J dropped 6; count of bases not matched to a gene: 4. Germline CDR1 and CDR2: ENHRY and SYGVKD. This CDR3 spans 15 amino acids. The CDR3 loop is CAISESGQGGQPQHF. DNA for the CDR3: TGTGCCATCAGTGAGTCCGGACAGGGAGGTCAGCCCCAGCATTTT.

This clonotype has a handful of counts. This chain connects TRBV20-1 to TRBJ2-7; 8 nucleotides match TRBD2. This CDR3 is built from 14 residues. In germline, CDR1 is DFQATT, CDR2 SNEGSKA (reference sequence). V trimming: 2 bases; J trimming: 4 bases; junction bases outside the gene matches: 7. CDR3 loop: CSARTGTRRYEQYF. CDR3 DNA sequence: TGCAGTGCTAGAACCGGGACTAGGAGGTACGAGCAGTACTTC.

This chain connects TRBV10-3 to TRBJ1-2; TRBD1 agrees at 7 bases. The CDR3 spans 13 residues. Trimming cost V 4 bases and J 6 bases; bases outside gene matches: 5. The germline gives CDR1 ENHRY, CDR2 SYGVKD. This chain's CDR3 is CAISAPTGDGYTF. CDR3 coding DNA: TGTGCCATCAGTGCCCCCACAGGGGATGGCTACACCTTC.

The genes are TRBV6-2 or TRBV6-3 and TRBJ1-2; 9 bases are a match to TRBD1. This CDR3 region has 15 residues. The germline V gene encodes CDR1 MNHEY and CDR2 SVGEGT. V trimming: 2 bases; J trimming: 6 bases; junction bases outside the gene matches: 7. As DNA, the CDR3 is TGTGCCAGCAGTTACGCCGGGACAGGGAGCGATGGCTACACCTTC. Translation: CASSYAGTGSDGYTF.